These 9 T cell receptor beta chains were sequenced from one sample in a study of blood T cell repertoires in COVID-19. Generated by immunoSEQ multiplex PCR, the TCRdb table keeps only in-frame clones and is missing some. The top ten clones hold roughly 4.9% of a sample with approximately 260,000 clones, around 82% of them seen once. The sample comprised peripheral blood. The receptors originated from a woman of 80 years or more with active or convalescent COVID-19.

The chain combines TRBV5-1 with TRBJ2-3; TRBD2 aligns across 8 bases. V dropped 0 bases and J dropped 2; count of bases not matched to a gene: 2. The length of the CDR3 is 15 residues. Germline CDR1 is SGHRS and CDR2 is YFSETQ. CDR3 nucleotides: TGCGCCAGCAGCTTGGCGGGGGGGCTCACAGATACGCAGTATTTT. Translating it yields CASSLAGGLTDTQYF.

V and J are TRBV5-1 and TRBJ1-2; possibly TRBD1 for D (6 bases). Looked up from germline, CDR1 is SGHRS and CDR2 is YFSETQ. Trimming took 4 bases from V and 8 from J, leaving 24 bases between them. The CDR3 consists of 16 residues. The CDR3 region is CASSPSGQGRVEGYTF. Written as DNA, the CDR3 is TGCGCCAGCAGCCCATCGGGGCAGGGGAGGGTTGAGGGCTACACCTTC.

The chain carries TRBV25-1 and TRBJ1-1; D ambiguous. The germline V and J ends were trimmed by 2 bases and 4 bases, with 8 bases remaining between them. The CDR3 is 13 residues long. Germline CDR1 is MGHDK and CDR2 is SYGVNS. CDR3 DNA: TGTGCCAGCAGTGAAAACTTTCTCACTGAAGCTTTCTTT. It is translated as CASSENFLTEAFF.

This chain connects TRBV7-8 to TRBJ2-3, with D possibly matching TRBD1 (5 bases). Per germline, CDR1 SGHVS and CDR2 FQNEAQ. CDR3 length: 18 residues. V dropped 1 base and J dropped 1 base, with 18 bases sitting between them. CDR3 residues: CASSLDGGAAEGTDTQYF. Written as DNA, the CDR3 is TGTGCCAGCAGCTTAGATGGTGGGGCGGCCGAGGGCACAGATACGCAGTATTTT.

The V call is TRBV23-1, the J call TRBJ2-7; D gene unclear. TRBV23-1 is given ORF status, its function remaining uncertain. CDR3 length equals 12 residues. V gave up 2 bases and J gave up 3 bases, with 5 bases separating them. CDR3 in DNA: TGCGCCAGCAGTCAAACAAGCTACGAGCAGTACTTC. This codes for CASSQTSYEQYF.

The gene calls are TRBV18 and TRBJ2-6, with 9 bases fitting TRBD1. V trimming: 2 bases; J trimming: 0 bases; junction bases outside the gene matches: 5. The CDR3 has 18 residues. Germline values: CDR1 KGHSH, CDR2 LQKENI. In nucleotides, the CDR3 is TGTGCCAGCTCACCAAGAACAGGGGGCGACTCTGGGGCCAACGTCCTGACTTTC. This encodes CASSPRTGGDSGANVLTF.

The CDR3 sequence: CASSSLQGWDYNEQFF. The DNA for the CDR3 is TGTGCCAGCTCATCATTACAGGGTTGGGACTACAATGAGCAGTTCTTC. The rearrangement joins TRBV18 to TRBJ2-1; possible D gene TRBD1, 6 bases. CDR1 and CDR2 from the germline V gene are KGHSH and LQKENI. The CDR3 spans 16 residues. The V end was cut by 5 bases, the J end by 3 bases, with 17 bases between. Full variable domain (missing parts from reference TRBV18 and TRBJ2-1): NAGVMQNPRHLVRRRGQEARLRCSPMKGHSHVYWYRQLPEEGLKFMVYLQKENIIDESGMPKERFSAEFPKEGPSILRIQQVVRGDSAAYFCASSSLQGWDYNEQFFGPGTRLTVL.

This rearrangement joins TRBV28 to TRBJ2-1, with unresolved D. This CDR3 comprises 12 residues. The V end lost 5 bases, the J end lost 4 bases, and 6 bases lay between the germline ends. Germline loops: CDR1 MDHEN, CDR2 SYDVKM. CDR3 region: CASSPLYNEQFF. Written as DNA, the CDR3 is TGTGCCAGCAGTCCTCTTTACAATGAGCAGTTCTTC. Variable domain in full (rest from reference TRBV28 and TRBJ2-1): DVKVTQSSRYLVKRTGEKVFLECVQDMDHENMFWYRQDPGLGLRLIYFSYDVKMKEKGDIPEGYSVSREKKERFSLILESASTNQTSMYLCASSPLYNEQFFGPGTRLTVL.

The chain combines TRBV19 with TRBJ1-5, with TRBD1 matching 7 bases. The V and J ends lost 6 bases and 4 bases, in that order; junction bases with no gene match: 12. CDR1 is LNHDA, CDR2 SQIVND, per germline (reference sequence). This CDR3 spans 16 amino acids. The CDR3 coding sequence is TGTGCCAGTAGATCGACAGGGTGGGACTTTAATCAGCCCCAGCATTTT. Translating gives CASRSTGWDFNQPQHF. Looking up the rest from reference TRBV19 and TRBJ1-5 gives the full variable domain: DGGITQSPKYLFRKEGQNVTLSCEQNLNHDAMYWYRQDPGQGLRLIYYSQIVNDFQKGDIAEGYSVSREKKESFPLTVTSAQKNPTAFYLCASRSTGWDFNQPQHFGDGTRLSIL.